A selection of T cell receptor beta chains follows, all from one sample in a study of T-cell reconstitution after alpha-beta-depleted transplantation in children. In TCRdb, the PCR reads were re-called with MiXCR into one record per CDR3 protein. The sample has about 240,000 distinct CDR3 sequences, 25% seen once; the top ten hold over 2.5%. Material: PBMCs, obtained before TCRalphabeta/CD19-depleted stem cell transplant. The receptors come from a girl aged 2 to 9 with Fanconi anemia, due to receive a stem cell transplant. Both conserved end residues are part of each CDR3. D genes are given only for firm matches. Where a row states a size, it is once, few, many or the class of an expanded clone; other rows omit it.

d_gene: TRBD1; j_gene: TRBJ2-7; abundance: many; v_gene: TRBV29-1; CDR3aa: CSVETTGVGYEQYF; CDR3nt: TGCAGCGTCGAAACGACAGGGGTCGGCTACGAGCAGTACTTC
d_gene: TRBD1; j_gene: TRBJ2-1; abundance: many; v_gene: TRBV7-9; CDR3aa: CASSHRDRPWDEQFF; CDR3nt: TGTGCCAGCAGTCACCGGGACAGGCCTTGGGATGAGCAGTTCTTC
d_gene: TRBD1; j_gene: TRBJ2-3; abundance: many; v_gene: TRBV6-4; CDR3aa: CASSDSGQGADTQYF; CDR3nt: TGTGCCAGCAGTGACTCAGGACAGGGGGCAGATACGCAGTATTTT
d_gene: NA; j_gene: TRBJ1-2; abundance: NA; v_gene: TRBV20-1; CDR3aa: CSARNRGSLYGYTF; CDR3nt: TGCAGTGCTAGGAATCGGGGAAGCCTCTATGGCTACACCTTC
d_gene: TRBD1; j_gene: TRBJ2-1; abundance: many; v_gene: TRBV29-1; CDR3aa: CSEGTGYNEQFF; CDR3nt: TGCAGCGAGGGGACAGGGTACAATGAGCAGTTCTTC
d_gene: TRBD1; j_gene: TRBJ2-7; abundance: NA; v_gene: TRBV10-3; CDR3aa: CAISDFRQGDFEQYF; CDR3nt: TGTGCCATCAGTGACTTCCGACAGGGGGACTTCGAGCAGTACTTC
d_gene: TRBD1; j_gene: TRBJ2-3; abundance: many; v_gene: TRBV12-3/TRBV12-4; CDR3aa: CASSPGMTGGTDTQYF; CDR3nt: TGTGCCAGCAGTCCCGGTATGACAGGGGGCACAGATACGCAGTATTTT
d_gene: NA; j_gene: TRBJ2-3; abundance: NA; v_gene: TRBV20-1; CDR3aa: CSARGGVWDTQYF; CDR3nt: TGCAGTGCTAGGGGGGGAGTGTGGGATACGCAGTATTTT
d_gene: TRBD2; j_gene: TRBJ2-1; abundance: NA; v_gene: TRBV5-1; CDR3aa: CASSGGTSGRVPWLEAYNEQFF; CDR3nt: TGCGCCAGCAGCGGCGGGACTAGCGGGAGGGTCCCATGGCTGGAAGCCTACAATGAGCAGTTCTTC
d_gene: NA; j_gene: TRBJ2-7; abundance: NA; v_gene: TRBV29-1; CDR3aa: CSVETGEANEQYF; CDR3nt: TGCAGCGTAGAAACAGGGGAGGCTAACGAGCAGTACTTC
d_gene: TRBD1; j_gene: TRBJ1-1; abundance: few; v_gene: TRBV20-1; CDR3aa: CSAIGTASNTEAFF; CDR3nt: TGCAGTGCTATAGGGACAGCCTCGAACACTGAAGCTTTCTTT
d_gene: NA; j_gene: TRBJ1-5; abundance: NA; v_gene: TRBV20-1; CDR3aa: CSASSRATFQPQHF; CDR3nt: TGCAGTGCTAGTAGCAGGGCCACTTTTCAGCCCCAGCATTTT
d_gene: TRBD1; j_gene: TRBJ1-2; abundance: NA; v_gene: TRBV24-1; CDR3aa: CATQGQGAYGYTF; CDR3nt: TGTGCCACCCAGGGACAGGGGGCATATGGCTACACCTTC
d_gene: TRBD1; j_gene: TRBJ1-2; abundance: few; v_gene: TRBV7-9; CDR3aa: CASSLGDSLYGYTF; CDR3nt: TGTGCCAGCAGCTTAGGGGACAGCCTCTATGGCTACACCTTC
d_gene: TRBD2; j_gene: TRBJ2-7; abundance: NA; v_gene: TRBV5-4; CDR3aa: CASSLSPHTSGPSYEQYF; CDR3nt: TGTGCCAGCAGCCTGTCCCCCCATACTAGCGGACCCTCCTACGAGCAGTACTTC
d_gene: TRBD1; j_gene: TRBJ1-6; abundance: many; v_gene: TRBV5-1; CDR3aa: CASSFRGPNSPLHF; CDR3nt: TGCGCCAGCAGCTTCAGGGGGCCTAATTCACCCCTCCACTTT
d_gene: NA; j_gene: TRBJ2-3; abundance: many; v_gene: TRBV11-2; CDR3aa: CASSFFEDTQYF; CDR3nt: TGTGCCAGCAGCTTTTTTGAAGATACGCAGTATTTT
d_gene: TRBD1; j_gene: TRBJ2-5; abundance: few; v_gene: TRBV5-1; CDR3aa: CASSLSLDRAAKETQYF; CDR3nt: TGCGCCAGCAGCTTGTCCCTGGACAGGGCGGCCAAGGAGACCCAGTACTTC
d_gene: TRBD2; j_gene: TRBJ2-3; abundance: NA; v_gene: TRBV11-2; CDR3aa: CASSLESGASTDTQYF; CDR3nt: TGTGCCAGCAGCTTAGAGAGCGGGGCGAGCACAGATACGCAGTATTTT
d_gene: NA; j_gene: TRBJ2-7; abundance: NA; v_gene: TRBV20-1; CDR3aa: CSAPFPGGDSYEQYF; CDR3nt: TGCAGTGCCCCTTTTCCGGGGGGCGATTCCTACGAGCAGTACTTC
d_gene: TRBD2; j_gene: TRBJ2-3; abundance: few; v_gene: TRBV5-6; CDR3aa: CASSIGLAGSTDTQYF; CDR3nt: TGTGCCAGCAGCATAGGACTAGCGGGGAGCACAGATACGCAGTATTTT
d_gene: TRBD2; j_gene: TRBJ2-7; abundance: many; v_gene: TRBV10-3; CDR3aa: CAITNSGSLYEQYF; CDR3nt: TGTGCCATTACAAACAGCGGGAGCCTCTACGAGCAGTACTTC
d_gene: TRBD2; j_gene: TRBJ2-3; abundance: many; v_gene: TRBV20-1; CDR3aa: CSASPVAGGTDTQYF; CDR3nt: TGCAGTGCTAGCCCCGTAGCGGGTGGGACAGATACGCAGTATTTT